This note documents a single TCR beta chain sequence. Its antigen is unidentified. Looked up from germline, CDR1 is MNHEY and CDR2 is SVGAGI. The CDR3 has 16 amino acids. For each CDR3 protein, TCRdb gives one entry from its re-call of the 5' RACE reads, without DNA. The sample table sets out over 200,000 distinct CDR3 sequences. The data derive from a study of monozygotic twins with inflammatory bowel disease. General study points: IBD patients, compared with healthy twins, shared fewer clonotypes with others (especially with disease activity). On the inverse Simpson index, IBD patients scored lower for TCRbeta diversity than healthy co-twins. Cells of different T cell subtypes could not be told apart.

The chain carries TRBV6-5 and TRBJ1-5. The sequencing sample was made of blood. The receptor comes from a human donor with ulcerative colitis or Crohn's disease, or a healthy co-twin of an affected twin (not recorded which). This CDR3 reads CASSYTDPYSNQPQHF.